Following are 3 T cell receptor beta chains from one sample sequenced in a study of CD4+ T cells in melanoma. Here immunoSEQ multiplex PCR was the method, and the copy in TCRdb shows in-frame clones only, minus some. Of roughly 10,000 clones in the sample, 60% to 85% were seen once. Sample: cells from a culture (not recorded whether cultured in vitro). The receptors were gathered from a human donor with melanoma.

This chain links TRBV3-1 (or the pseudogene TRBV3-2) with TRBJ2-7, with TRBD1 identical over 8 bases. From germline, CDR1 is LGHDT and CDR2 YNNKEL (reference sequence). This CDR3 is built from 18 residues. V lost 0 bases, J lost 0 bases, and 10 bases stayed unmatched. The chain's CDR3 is CASSQDPGTGRLSYEQYF. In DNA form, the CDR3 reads TGTGCCAGCAGCCAAGATCCGGGGACAGGTCGGCTCTCCTACGAGCAGTACTTC.

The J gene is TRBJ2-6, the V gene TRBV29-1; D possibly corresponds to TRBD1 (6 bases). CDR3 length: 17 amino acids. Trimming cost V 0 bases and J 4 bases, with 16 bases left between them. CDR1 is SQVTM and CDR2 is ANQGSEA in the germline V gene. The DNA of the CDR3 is TGCAGCGTTGAAGAGAAAACAGGGCTTGCCGGGGCCAACGTCCTGACTTTC. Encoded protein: CSVEEKTGLAGANVLTF.

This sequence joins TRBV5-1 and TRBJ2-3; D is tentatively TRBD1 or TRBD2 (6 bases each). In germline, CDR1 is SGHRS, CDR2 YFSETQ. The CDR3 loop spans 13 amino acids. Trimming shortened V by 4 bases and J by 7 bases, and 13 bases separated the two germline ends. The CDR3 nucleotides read TGCGCCAGCAGCAACCGGGGGCCCCATACGCAGTATTTT. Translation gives CASSNRGPHTQYF.